This is a list of T cell receptor beta chains from one sample in a study of immune evolution from preneoplasia to lung adenocarcinoma. Clones were sequenced by immunoSEQ multiplex PCR, and TCRdb holds only the in-frame ones, with some missing. The sample lists 11,000 to 15,000 clones, approximately 80% occurring once. Sequencing was carried out using FFPE minimally invasive lung adenocarcinoma tissue. These receptors were collected from a person between 65 and 79 years old with lung adenocarcinoma. CDR3s include the opening cysteine and the closing phenylalanine or tryptophan. A D gene is named only where the DNA matches it firmly. Clone size, where shown, is once, few, many, or a class for clones that have expanded.

D: TRBD1
V: TRBV5-1
J: TRBJ2-7
length: 15
size: few
DNA: TGCGCCAGCAGCTGGGCGACAGGGGGCCAATACGAGCAGTACTTC
CDR3: CASSWATGGQYEQYF

D: TRBD1
V: TRBV2
J: TRBJ1-1
length: 14
size: once
DNA: TGTGCCACCTCAAGAGACAGGGCGAACACTGAAGCTTTCTTT
CDR3: CATSRDRANTEAFF

D: .
V: TRBV6-6
J: TRBJ1-5
length: 15
size: .
DNA: TGTGCCAGCAGTTACTCGAGGGCCAGCAATCAGCCCCAGCATTTT
CDR3: CASSYSRASNQPQHF

D: .
V: TRBV4-2
J: TRBJ1-1
length: 16
size: .
DNA: TGTGCCAGCCGAGGTCACAGGGAAGGTGGGAACACTGAAGCTTTCTTT
CDR3: CASRGHREGGNTEAFF

D: TRBD1
V: TRBV28
J: TRBJ2-6
length: 17
size: .
DNA: TGTGCCAGCAGTCTAGACAGGGGATCAAGTGGGGCCAACGTCCTGACTTTC
CDR3: CASSLDRGSSGANVLTF

D: .
V: TRBV29-1
J: TRBJ1-5
length: 13
size: .
DNA: TGCAGCGTGGGGGGCAATAGCAATCAGCCCCAGCATTTT
CDR3: CSVGGNSNQPQHF

D: .
V: TRBV9
J: TRBJ1-2
length: 12
size: .
DNA: TGTGCCAGCAGCGTAGAGGGGTACGGCTACACCTTC
CDR3: CASSVEGYGYTF

D: .
V: TRBV28
J: TRBJ1-2
length: 15
size: .
DNA: TGTGCCAGCAGTTTAGGGGGTGGGAGGTCTTATGGCTACACCTTC
CDR3: CASSLGGGRSYGYTF

D: .
V: TRBV19
J: TRBJ1-1
length: 13
size: .
DNA: TGTGCCAGTGTACGGTTAGGGAACACTGAAGCTTTCTTT
CDR3: CASVRLGNTEAFF

D: .
V: TRBV7-3
J: TRBJ2-1
length: 18
size: .
DNA: TGTGCCAGCAGCCCGATACTCGGGGGCATCAGCTCCTACAATGAGCAGTTCTTC
CDR3: CASSPILGGISSYNEQFF